The 20 T cell receptor beta chains given below trace back to one sample, sequenced in a study of technical replicates of blood from four donors (dated by TCRdb to about 2017). Receptor amplification or capture employed the immunoSEQ multiplex PCR assay. What TCRdb holds here is the immuneACCESS table cut down to in-frame rearrangements. Part of the clones is not present; checked against another copy, under half of the missing clones reflect an unresolved V gene, and the others are unexplained. A total of 80,000 or so clones appear in this sample, just over 95% of them only once. 0.2% of the sample rests with the top ten. Sequencing was done on a sample of T cells isolated from PBMCs. Source of these receptors: a human donor in good health.

The V gene is TRBV30, the J gene TRBJ2-3; TRBD2 agrees at 7 bases. The germline V gene has CDR1 GTSNPN and CDR2 SVGIG (reference sequence). CDR3 length equals 11 residues. The trim removed 6 bases at V and 6 bases at J, leaving 3 bases unmatched. The CDR3 nucleotides read TGTGCCTGTGGACTAGGGGATACGCAGTATTTT. It yields the protein CACGLGDTQYF. The whole variable domain, remainder taken from reference TRBV30 and TRBJ2-3, is SQTIHQWPATLVQPVGSPLSLECTVEGTSNPNLYWYRQAAGRGLQLLFYSVGIGQISSEVPQNLSASRPQDRQFILSSKKLLLSDSGFYLCACGLGDTQYFGPGTRLTVL.

The genes are TRBV15 and TRBJ2-6; D remains unclear. The CDR3 is made up of 13 amino acids. Trimming removed 6 bases from V and 2 bases from J, with 5 bases in between. Germline CDR1 LNHNV, CDR2 YYDKDF (reference sequence). The CDR3: CATRLPGANVLTF. CDR3 DNA sequence: TGTGCCACCAGACTCCCTGGGGCCAACGTCCTGACTTTC.

The genes are TRBV27 and TRBJ2-2; TRBD1 agrees at 9 bases. Germline trimming cut 4 bases from V and 6 bases from J; bases unmatched to any gene: 9. Germline CDR1 and CDR2: MNHEY and SMNVEV (reference sequence). CDR3 length: 16 amino acids. The CDR3 here is CASSSPGQGRAGELFF. The CDR3 DNA follows: TGTGCCAGCAGTTCCCCGGGACAGGGTAGAGCCGGGGAGCTGTTTTTT.

The chain joins TRBV5-1 to TRBJ1-3; D is undetermined. The V gene's germline CDR1 is SGHRS and CDR2 YFSETQ. Trimming left V 4 bases short and J 0 bases short, with 14 bases between. This CDR3 has 16 residues. CDR3 DNA sequence: TGCGCCAGCAGCCGGGAAGCTTTAATCTCTGGAAACACCATATATTTT. Translated, it gives CASSREALISGNTIYF.

The table lists this clone with a count of one. The J gene is TRBJ1-5, the V gene TRBV28; a possible D gene is TRBD1 (5 bases). V was trimmed by 3 bases and J by 0 bases, leaving 12 bases between them. The CDR3 has 16 residues. The germline V gene encodes CDR1 MDHEN and CDR2 SYDVKM. The CDR3 reads CASSFFRGTSNQPQHF. The CDR3 nucleotides read TGTGCCAGCAGTTTTTTTAGGGGAACTAGCAATCAGCCCCAGCATTTT.

CDR3 coding DNA: TGTGCCAGCAGGGCCGGGACAGCAAATTCACCCCTCCACTTT. Protein: CASRAGTANSPLHF. The gene calls are TRBV27 and TRBJ1-6; 7 bases are shared with TRBD1. V was clipped by 6 bases and J by 7 bases; unmatched bases: 6. Germline V CDR1 and CDR2: MNHEY, SMNVEV (reference sequence). The CDR3 spans 14 residues.

The chain links TRBV4-2 to TRBJ2-5, with D unresolved. The CDR3 is made up of 14 amino acids. Trimming stripped 0 bases from V and 0 bases from J, with 5 bases between. CDR1 is LGHNA, CDR2 YNFKEQ, per germline. This CDR3 reads CASSQEQNQETQYF. The CDR3 DNA reads TGTGCCAGCAGCCAAGAACAGAACCAAGAGACCCAGTACTTC.

The chain combines TRBV4-1 with TRBJ2-5, with 9 bases fitting TRBD1. The CDR3 runs 17 residues. Trimming cost V 1 base and J 7 bases; bases outside gene matches: 13. CDR1 MGHRA and CDR2 YSYEKL come from the germline V gene. The DNA for the CDR3 is TGCGCCAGCAGCCAAGGATGGACAGGGGCCCGGAGGGGGACCCAGTACTTC. Translation gives CASSQGWTGARRGTQYF.

The CDR3 DNA reads TGTGCCAGCAGCTTGGGTCTAGCGGGTGGCAATGAGCAGTTCTTC. The encoded protein is CASSLGLAGGNEQFF. The V and J genes are TRBV5-4 and TRBJ2-1; 8 bases align to TRBD2. Germline CDR1 and CDR2: SGHNT and YYREEE (reference sequence). The ends lost 0 bases at V and 6 bases at J; junction bases unmatched: 5. The CDR3 is made up of 15 amino acids.

The chain is built from TRBV6-1 and TRBJ2-3; D possibly corresponds to TRBD1 (7 bases). Germline assignment: CDR1 MNHNS and CDR2 SASEGT. The CDR3 is 15 residues long. V shed 4 bases and J shed 1 base, with 12 bases lying between them. In nucleotides, the CDR3 is TGTGCCAGCAGTGGTCGCAGGGGGGGCACAGATACGCAGTATTTT. It specifies CASSGRRGGTDTQYF.

The rearrangement uses TRBV28 and TRBJ1-5; 7 nucleotides agree with TRBD1. CDR3 size: 16 residues. Trimming at V came to 4 bases and at J to 6 bases, leaving 12 bases not matched to a gene. The germline CDR1 and CDR2 sequences are MDHEN and SYDVKM. Here the CDR3 DNA reads TGTGCCAGCAGTTCCCCCGAGGGGGCAATTGGTCAGCCCCAGCATTTT. Translating gives CASSSPEGAIGQPQHF.

V and J are TRBV5-1 and TRBJ2-7; D is undetermined. V was shortened by 1 base and J by 0 bases, with 8 bases between the two germline ends. The CDR3 spans 14 residues. Germline CDR1 SGHRS, CDR2 YFSETQ. The CDR3 DNA sequence: TGCGCCAGCAGCTTGAAAGACACCTCCTACGAGCAGTACTTC. It is translated as CASSLKDTSYEQYF.

The chain is built from TRBV6-5 and TRBJ2-7; 10 bases map to TRBD1. CDR3 length: 14 amino acids. Trimming removed 2 bases from V and 13 bases from J; junction bases left unmatched: 11. CDR1 is MNHEY and CDR2 is SVGAGI in the germline V gene. This CDR3 reads CASSYARDRGQSYF. The DNA of the CDR3 is TGTGCCAGCAGTTACGCCCGGGACAGGGGACAAAGTTACTTC.

The rearrangement uses TRBV4-1 and TRBJ1-2; 7 nucleotides match TRBD1. Germline CDR1 and CDR2: MGHRA and YSYEKL. V lost 2 bases and J lost 9; bases outside the gene matches: 9. The CDR3 covers 14 residues. CDR3 DNA: TGCGCCAGCAGCCAACGTGACAGGGTGGCGAGCTACACCTTC. This codes for CASSQRDRVASYTF.

V usage is TRBV27 and J usage is TRBJ2-7; tentatively, D is TRBD2 (6 bases). Looked up from germline, CDR1 is MNHEY and CDR2 is SMNVEV (reference sequence). The CDR3 sequence is 15 residues long. Trimming removed 5 bases at V and 5 bases at J, with 19 bases between. CDR3 loop: CASSVLSGSLHEQYF. CDR3 nucleotide sequence: TGTGCCAGCAGTGTCCTTAGCGGATCTCTCCACGAGCAGTACTTC.

The rearrangement links TRBV5-1 to TRBJ2-2, with 7 bases that match TRBD2. V lost 5 bases, J lost 8 bases, and 9 bases stayed unmatched. The CDR3 totals 14 residues. Germline CDR1 reads SGHRS; CDR2 reads YFSETQ. CDR3 sequence reads: CASSKAGDVGELFF. The DNA for the CDR3 is TGCGCCAGCAGTAAGGCGGGAGACGTTGGGGAGCTGTTTTTT.

J is TRBJ1-1 and V is TRBV7-3, with D perhaps TRBD1 (6 bases). The CDR3 is made up of 16 amino acids. V lost 0 bases, J lost 4 bases, and 15 bases lay in between. CDR1 and CDR2 from the germline V gene are SGHTA and FQGTGA. The CDR3 region has the DNA TGTGCCAGCAGCTTAACGGGGGCCGCACAGCCCACTGAAGCTTTCTTT. Translation gives CASSLTGAAQPTEAFF.

The chain has TRBV11-2 and TRBJ2-1; D is uncertain. Trimming shortened V by 2 bases and J by 0 bases, and 11 bases separated the two germline ends. The CDR3 extends over 16 amino acids. Looked up from germline, CDR1 is SGHAT and CDR2 is FQNNGV. CDR3 sequence (DNA): TGTGCCAGCAGCTTACGTGGCCAAAACTCCTACAATGAGCAGTTCTTC. This translates into CASSLRGQNSYNEQFF.

The chain uses TRBV4-1 and TRBJ2-6; 7 nucleotides match TRBD1. The CDR3 consists of 17 residues. Germline V gene lookup returns CDR1 MGHRA and CDR2 YSYEKL. Unmatched junction bases numbered 7, after V lost 1 base and J lost 4 bases. This CDR3 is CASSQVRQGEGANVLTF. The DNA of the CDR3 is TGCGCCAGCAGCCAAGTCAGGCAGGGGGAGGGGGCCAACGTCCTGACTTTC.

CDR3 coding DNA: TGCGCCAGCAGCGGGGGACTGGGAACTGAAGCTTTCTTT. This encodes CASSGGLGTEAFF. The chain joins TRBV5-1 to TRBJ1-1, with D maybe TRBD1 (5 bases). CDR3 length: 13 amino acids. V was shortened by 4 bases and J by 5 bases, with 12 bases between the two germline ends. In germline, CDR1 is SGHRS, CDR2 YFSETQ. The variable domain in full, with the rest retrieved from reference TRBV5-1 and TRBJ1-1, is KAGVTQTPRYLIKTRGQQVTLSCSPISGHRSVSWYQQTPGQGLQFLFEYFSETQRNKGNFPGRFSGRQFSNSRSEMNVSTLELGDSALYLCASSGGLGTEAFFGQGTRLTVV.